This T cell receptor (beta chain) was identified during a study of early T cells in non-severe SARS-CoV-2 infection (dated by TCRdb to the early 2020s). Notes on the research overall: Because TCR sequencing relied on bulk RNA taken from unsorted whole blood, pairing of alpha and beta chains was not possible.

Overall results and qualifications from the work: VDJdb matching was skewed toward anti-spike CD8 responses and likely underestimated virus-specific expansions, missing private and CD4 specificities.

Library preparation employed 5' RACE. Sequencing instrument: NextSeq 500. Unique molecular identifiers were attached to individual cDNA molecules in the TCR library protocol so that sequencing error and PCR bias could be corrected. Sequencing covered both TCR alpha and beta chains, and within each sample the abundances of alpha and beta sequences were tightly co-correlated. Regarding the original processing steps: Decombinator V4 was used to perform V gene, J gene and CDR3 annotation of TCR sequences. Expanded TCRs were defined as changing significantly between any two time points under a Poisson model with p below 0.0001. TCR abundances were normalised to the total number of TCRs sequenced per sample and were expressed as counts per million. MAIT TCRs were defined by TRAV1-2 paired with TRAJ12, TRAJ20 or TRAJ33, and iNKT TCRs by TRAV10 paired with TRAJ18. VDJdb, accessed on 1 November 2021, was searched for TCRs annotated for CMV, EBV and SARS-CoV-2, and TCRs annotated for more than one antigen were excluded. TCRdb ran its own pipeline on the public reads, namely fastp trimming at Q25 and MiXCR clone calling, and kept in-frame beta chains. Merged by CDR3 protein, the rows form single entries marked with the most common genes and DNA. For this entry, the V and J calls and clone size follow TCRdb and not the study's own pipeline. The sample table records tens of thousands of distinct CDR3 sequences; 9.5% to 15% of these occur just once. Of the sample, 3.5% to 4.5% falls within the top ten clones.

A case-control design nested within a healthcare worker cohort in London, UK, was used, with weekly nasopharyngeal swab PCR tests and blood sampling performed. Healthcare workers were recruited between 23 and 31 March 2020, during the week of the UK lockdown, and were followed weekly for up to 16 weeks. The junction carries 15 bases between V and J, which are trimmed by 3 bases and 7 bases respectively. The CDR3 contains 14 residues, cysteine and phenylalanine counted. The entry retains the CDR3 DNA only, 42 bases that are in frame from base 1. As encoded in the germline V gene (reference sequence), CDR1 is LGHDT while CDR2 is YNNKEL. Of note for this clonotype: Its antigen is still unknown. There are no base qualities to consult, and no much larger clone falls within one base.

The sample taken for sequencing was whole blood. This sequence originates from an adult who was a healthcare worker with PCR-confirmed SARS-CoV-2 infection or an uninfected control (not recorded which). The chain is made from TRBV3-1 and TRBJ1-1; TRBD1 is perhaps the D gene, given 5 matching bases. The CDR3 sequence is CASSHRGSQGEAFF. The nucleotides read TGTGCCAGCAGCCATAGGGGATCCCAGGGTGAAGCTTTCTTT.